Shown below are 20 T cell receptor beta chains from a single sample sequenced in a study of T cell repertoires in breast cancer. An expanded emulsion RT-PCR with primers for all TCR V genes paired CD8+ T cell chains. A second nested PCR with blocking oligonucleotides suppressed unpaired genes. TCRdb called the emulsion pairing reads again in MiXCR, with one record for every CDR3 protein. The data contain approximately 37,000 distinct CDR3 sequences, roughly 44% of them singletons. The material sequenced was CD8+ T cells. These receptors originate from a pool of human donors with breast cancer or a healthy control (not recorded which).

In this sample, this clonotype turned up a few times. The gene calls are TRBV12-3 or TRBV12-4 and TRBJ2-1; tentative D call: TRBD2 (5 bases). This CDR3 comprises 13 residues. V lost 2 bases and J 7 bases, leaving 9 bases between the germline ends. The CDR3 is CASSLHGENEQFF. CDR3 bases: TGTGCCAGCAGTTTACACGGGGAGAATGAGCAGTTCTTC.

This chain links TRBV11-2 with TRBJ2-1; possibly TRBD1 for D (5 bases). V was shortened by 7 bases and J by 4 bases, with 11 bases between the two germline ends. Germline CDR1 SGHAT, CDR2 FQNNGV. This CDR3 contains 13 residues. The CDR3 bases are TGTGCCAGCACGACTGACAGTTACAATGAGCAGTTCTTC. Translating gives CASTTDSYNEQFF.

This chain connects TRBV29-1 to TRBJ2-3; D is undetermined. Germline CDR1 reads SQVTM; CDR2 reads ANQGSEA. V lost 4 bases, J lost 1 base, and 9 bases lay in between. The CDR3 extends over 13 amino acids. This CDR3 is CSVVWSGTDTQYF. CDR3 in DNA: TGCAGCGTTGTATGGTCGGGCACAGATACGCAGTATTTT.

The chain uses TRBV28 and TRBJ2-1; no definite D call. Trimming shortened V by 6 bases and J by 2 bases, and 11 bases separated the two germline ends. Germline values: CDR1 MDHEN, CDR2 SYDVKM. This CDR3 is built from 14 residues. CDR3 in DNA: TGTGCCAGCAGGGGGATAGAGACCTACAATGAGCAGTTCTTC. Residues: CASRGIETYNEQFF.

This clonotype has only a few counts. The V call is TRBV28, the J call TRBJ2-7, with TRBD2 identical over 10 bases. The CDR3 has 13 amino acids. Germline CDR1 MDHEN, CDR2 SYDVKM. With 8 bases clipped from V and 7 bases from J, the junction kept 8 bases outside the gene matches. Here the CDR3 reads CASRAGGPGEQYF. The DNA of the CDR3 is TGTGCCAGCCGAGCGGGAGGGCCCGGGGAGCAGTACTTC.

The sample holds a few counts of this clonotype. CDR3 residues: CASSYGLAYEQYF. CDR3 nucleotides: TGTGCCAGCAGTTACGGTCTTGCCTACGAGCAGTACTTC. The V call is TRBV6-2 or TRBV6-3, the J call TRBJ2-7; D is undetermined. The ends were cut back, 2 bases at V and 2 bases at J, with 7 bases in the middle. The germline gives CDR1 MNHEY, CDR2 SVGEGT. CDR3 length: 13 amino acids.

Details on this clonotype: The germline gene is not matched at one end of the junction; a read error may be the cause. The gene calls are TRBV2 and TRBJ1-1, with D unclear. The germline gives CDR1 SNHLY, CDR2 FYNNEI. The CDR3 has 14 amino acids. The CDR3 bases are TGTGCCAGCAGTGTCGGCAGATTGAACACTGAAGCTTCCTTT. It translates to CASSVGRLNTEASF.

V gene TRBV7-9 combines with J gene TRBJ2-3, with 11 bases that match TRBD2. The CDR3 covers 16 residues. CDR1 SEHNR and CDR2 FQNEAQ come from the germline V gene (reference sequence). V was clipped by 4 bases and J by 11 bases; unmatched bases: 14. CDR3 sequence reads: CASSYMTSGAARGQYF. CDR3 DNA: TGTGCCAGCAGCTATATGACTAGCGGGGCGGCGAGGGGGCAGTATTTT.

This clonotype was found a few times. CDR3 nucleotides: TGTGCCACCAGCGGAACGACAGACCTGAACACTGAAGCTTTCTTT. Its translation is CATSGTTDLNTEAFF. This chain uses TRBV15 with TRBJ1-1, with D perhaps TRBD1 (5 bases). Trimming took off 5 bases at V and 0 bases at J, with 13 bases between the two ends. Germline CDR1 and CDR2: LNHNV and YYDKDF (reference sequence). The CDR3 sequence is 15 residues long.

Only a few counts were recorded for this clonotype. J is TRBJ1-2 and V is TRBV4-2; D remains ambiguous. The length of the CDR3 is 14 residues. With 3 bases removed from V and 0 bases from J, the gap between germline ends came to 8 bases. Germline V gives CDR1 LGHNA, CDR2 YNFKEQ. For the CDR3, the DNA is TGTGCCAGCAGCCATGATAATTCTAACTATGGCTACACCTTC. Translating gives CASSHDNSNYGYTF.

The CDR3: CADSGEWSTDTQYF. The CDR3 region has the DNA TGTGCCGACTCAGGAGAGTGGAGCACAGATACGCAGTATTTT. This chain connects TRBV2 to TRBJ2-3; D is undetermined. The germline V and J ends were trimmed by 11 bases and 0 bases, with 15 bases remaining between them. The length of the CDR3 is 14 residues. Germline loops: CDR1 SNHLY, CDR2 FYNNEI.

V gene TRBV19 combines with J gene TRBJ2-7; 13 positions match TRBD2. Trimming took 1 base from V and 5 from J; bases not matched to a gene: 5. There are 16 residues in the CDR3. Germline loops: CDR1 LNHDA, CDR2 SQIVND (reference sequence). The CDR3 sequence is CASSIAGLAGDHEQYF. In DNA, the CDR3 is TGTGCCAGTAGTATAGCTGGACTAGCGGGAGATCACGAGCAGTACTTC.

The CDR3 sequence: CASRAERTGNEQFF. CDR3 bases: TGTGCCAGCAGGGCGGAGCGGACAGGGAATGAGCAGTTCTTC. This chain connects TRBV2 to TRBJ2-1; 8 nucleotides line up with TRBD1. Germline CDR1 is SNHLY and CDR2 is FYNNEI. The CDR3 length is 14 residues. The ends lost 6 bases at V and 7 bases at J; junction bases unmatched: 8.

The V and J genes are TRBV6-1 and TRBJ2-1, with a weak D call TRBD2 (6 bases). Germline-derived CDR1 and CDR2 are MNHNS and SASEGT. The CDR3 has 13 amino acids. V was shortened by 6 bases and J by 9 bases, with 15 bases between the two germline ends. The CDR3 protein is CASRNLGRSEQFF. CDR3 DNA: TGTGCCAGCAGAAATCTGGGGAGGAGTGAGCAGTTCTTC.

This clonotype was counted at least ten times. The rearrangement uses TRBV6-2 or TRBV6-3 and TRBJ2-7, with D possibly matching TRBD2 (5 bases). Germline-derived CDR1 and CDR2 are MNHEY and SVGEGT. V dropped 5 bases and J dropped 6 bases, with 23 bases sitting between them. The CDR3 totals 16 residues. CDR3 protein: CASSPRKAEVRSEQYF. DNA for the CDR3: TGTGCCAGCAGTCCCCGTAAGGCGGAGGTTCGTAGCGAGCAGTACTTC.

Only a few counts were recorded for this clonotype. The rearrangement uses TRBV6-1 and TRBJ2-3, with D perhaps TRBD2 (5 bases). V was shortened by 6 bases and J by 10 bases, with 14 bases between the two germline ends. Looked up from germline, CDR1 is MNHNS and CDR2 is SASEGT. This CDR3 region has 12 residues. This chain's CDR3 is CASSPDGGAQYF. In nucleotides, the CDR3 is TGTGCCAGCAGCCCTGACGGAGGTGCGCAGTATTTT.

This clonotype was observed a handful of times. This rearrangement joins TRBV7-2 to TRBJ1-4; the match to TRBD1 covers 7 bases. Germline-derived CDR1 and CDR2 are SGHTA and FQGNSA. This CDR3 contains 17 residues. The V segment lost 7 bases and the J segment 5 bases; nucleotides outside the gene matches: 16. CDR3 nucleotides: TGTGCCAGCACCTCCTCAACCCCCGGACAGGTCAATGAAAAACTGTTTTTT. The encoded protein is CASTSSTPGQVNEKLFF.

V is TRBV20-1 and J is TRBJ2-5; D is perhaps TRBD1 (6 bases). The germline V gene has CDR1 DFQATT and CDR2 SNEGSKA (reference sequence). V lost 6 bases and J lost 0, with 14 bases in between. The CDR3 has 14 amino acids. The CDR3 sequence: CSALLTGYQETQYF. The DNA for the CDR3 is TGCAGTGCCCTGCTTACAGGGTACCAAGAGACCCAGTACTTC.

This rearrangement joins TRBV7-9 to TRBJ2-3; 13 bases line up with TRBD2. CDR1 and CDR2 (germline): SEHNR, FQNEAQ (reference sequence). After removal of 5 bases from V and 5 bases from J, the junction contained 16 bases not matched to a gene. This CDR3 has 19 amino acids. The CDR3 protein is CASSPRTSGGPGGIDTQYF. CDR3 bases: TGTGCCAGCAGCCCTCGGACTAGCGGGGGCCCCGGAGGGATAGATACGCAGTATTTT.

Note on this clonotype: The junction and the germline gene differ at one end; a read error may be behind it. The V and J genes are TRBV7-2 and TRBJ1-4; no firm D call. CDR3 length: 14 amino acids. Germline CDR1 and CDR2: SGHTA and FQGNSA. CDR3 sequence reads: CASSLRDTNEELFF. CDR3 nucleotides: TGTGCCAGCAGCTTAAGAGATACTAATGAAGAACTGTTTTTT. The full variable domain, rest sourced from reference TRBV7-2 and TRBJ1-4, is GAGVSQSPSNKVTEKGKDVELRCDPISGHTALYWYRQSLGQGLEFLIYFQGNSAPDKSGLPSDRFSAERTGGSVSTLTIQRTQQEDSAVYLCASSLRDTNEELFFGSGTQLSVL.